One sample yielded the 17 T cell receptor beta chains listed below, sequenced in a study of tumor-infiltrating lymphocytes in primary liver carcinoma. From unsorted bulk tissue weighing roughly 18-30 mg, DNA and RNA were co-extracted. A constant-region primer served to make TCR beta cDNA from approximately 490 ng total RNA. The TCR beta library was amplified through three nested multiplex PCR rounds in a modified ARM-PCR procedure. The first two PCR rounds, roughly 10 cycles each, used TRBV1-TRBV30 forward primers and a C-beta reverse primer. TCRdb fed the multiplex PCR reads into MiXCR, producing one record per CDR3 protein. The data contain about 120,000 distinct CDR3 sequences, 50% to 65% of them singletons. Sequencing was carried out using liver tumor tissue from sampling region 1. Specified subset: tumor region T1, superior pole. The receptors here all came from a woman in her sixties with primary liver carcinoma and hepatitis B virus infection.

Worth noting for this clonotype: Relative to the germline gene, one junction end is altered; a read error may explain this. J is TRBJ2-3 and V is TRBV10-3; TRBD2 is a possible D gene (5 bases). CDR1 and CDR2 from the germline V gene are ENHRY and SYGVKD. CDR3 length: 13 amino acids. CDR3 protein: CAIRLEPTDRQYF. DNA of the CDR3: TGTGCCATCAGACTAGAACCCACAGATAGGCAGTATTTT.

This clonotype was counted a few times. The genes are TRBV5-1 and TRBJ2-7; tentatively, D is TRBD2 (6 bases). Germline CDR1 is SGHRS and CDR2 is YFSETQ. V lost 1 base, J lost 0 bases, and 11 bases lay in between. CDR3 length equals 15 residues. This chain's CDR3 is CASSLFGDSSYEQYF. The CDR3 bases are TGCGCCAGCAGCTTGTTTGGGGACTCCTCCTACGAGCAGTACTTC.

This clonotype has just a few counts. V is TRBV29-1 and J is TRBJ2-7, with D hard to call. This CDR3 has 11 amino acids. The germline V gene has CDR1 SQVTM and CDR2 ANQGSEA. The V end lost 4 bases, the J end lost 3 bases, and 7 bases lay between the germline ends. This CDR3 reads CSVGQDYEQYF. The CDR3 nucleotides are TGCAGCGTTGGCCAGGACTACGAGCAGTACTTC.

About this clonotype: A junction end diverges from the germline sequence, so it may reflect a read error. V and J are TRBV12-3 or TRBV12-4 and TRBJ2-1; 10 bases line up with TRBD2. The CDR3 runs 15 residues. The CDR3 loop is CVSSFGTSVLDEQFF. CDR3 nucleotide sequence: TGTGTCAGCAGTTTCGGGACTAGCGTGTTGGATGAGCAGTTCTTC.

Many counts were recorded for this clonotype. The V and J genes are TRBV12-3 or TRBV12-4 and TRBJ2-7; 10 bases are shared with TRBD1. This CDR3 comprises 16 residues. The J segment lost 1 base and the V segment lost 3 bases, leaving 6 bases of the junction unmatched. The CDR3 coding sequence is TGTGCCAGCAGTTTTAGTAGGACAGGGGGTTCCTACGAGCAGTACTTC. Its translation: CASSFSRTGGSYEQYF.

Remarks on this clonotype: This may come from a read error, since a much larger clone is one base off. The chain joins TRBV7-9 to TRBJ1-4; 7 bases match TRBD1. CDR1 is SEHNR and CDR2 is FQNEAQ in the germline V gene (reference sequence). The CDR3 sequence is 12 residues long. The J segment lost 8 bases and the V segment lost 8 bases, leaving 5 bases of the junction unmatched. The CDR3 DNA sequence: TGTGCCAGCGATAGGGGACAGGAAAAACTGTTTTTT. It encodes CASDRGQEKLFF.

The CDR3 DNA sequence: TGTGCCAGCAGCCAAAAGTATTTGAGGACAGGGACTCATGAGCAGTTCTTC. Translated, it gives CASSQKYLRTGTHEQFF. The chain uses TRBV11-2 and TRBJ2-1; TRBD1 agrees at 8 bases. The germline gives CDR1 SGHAT, CDR2 FQNNGV. V was clipped by 5 bases and J by 8 bases; unmatched bases: 17. The CDR3 length is 17 residues.

This clonotype was seen ten or more times. CDR3 sequence reads: CASSVSGTASYEQYF. The CDR3 DNA reads as TGTGCCAGCAGCGTATCCGGGACAGCCTCCTACGAGCAGTACTTC. This sequence joins TRBV5-6 and TRBJ2-7; 7 bases align to TRBD1. V was pared by 4 bases and J by 0 bases, with 7 bases of the junction left unmatched. In germline, CDR1 is SGHDT, CDR2 YYEEEE. CDR3 length: 15 amino acids.

This clonotype turned up a few times. The genes are TRBV5-4 and TRBJ2-5, with 8 nucleotides matching TRBD1. The V gene's germline CDR1 is SGHNT and CDR2 YYREEE (reference sequence). The J segment lost 4 bases and the V segment lost 3 bases, leaving 8 bases of the junction unmatched. CDR3 length: 15 amino acids. The CDR3 DNA reads as TGTGCCAGCAGCTCGGCCCCGCAGGGGGCAGAGACCCAGTACTTC. Its translation is CASSSAPQGAETQYF.

This chain uses TRBV11-3 with TRBJ1-1, with 7 bases aligning to TRBD1. Per germline, CDR1 SGHNT and CDR2 YENEEA. The CDR3 loop spans 13 amino acids. The V and J ends lost 4 bases and 12 bases, in that order; junction bases with no gene match: 11. For the CDR3, the DNA is TGTGCCAGCAGCTCAATTGGGACAGAAGCAACTTTCTTT. Amino acids: CASSSIGTEATFF.

To note about this clonotype: A read error is likely, as this CDR3 ends without the conserved phenylalanine or tryptophan. The chain employs TRBV29-1 and TRBJ2-5; D not resolved. The CDR3 contains 13 residues. Trimming cost V 1 base and J 7 bases, with 13 bases left between them. The germline V gene encodes CDR1 SQVTM and CDR2 ANQGSEA. CDR3 sequence: CSVEGSAKGTQYS. CDR3 DNA: TGCAGCGTTGAAGGGTCTGCGAAAGGGACCCAGTACTCC.

This rearrangement joins TRBV5-6 to TRBJ2-7; 10 bases are shared with TRBD1. V lost 1 base to trimming and J lost 4 bases; unmatched junction nucleotides: 5. Germline-derived CDR1 and CDR2 are SGHDT and YYEEEE. The length of the CDR3 is 15 residues. CDR3 in DNA: TGTGCCAGCAGCTTGTGGAGGGACAGGGGATACGAGCAGTACTTC. Its protein is CASSLWRDRGYEQYF.

This chain uses TRBV6-1 with TRBJ2-2; D may correspond to TRBD1 or TRBD2 (5 bases each). The germline CDR1 and CDR2 sequences are MNHNS and SASEGT. The CDR3 contains 18 residues. DNA for the CDR3: TGTGCTAGCCAAAAAGGGGCTAGCAGGAGAGTTGGGACCGGGGAGCTGTTTTTT. It translates to CASQKGASRRVGTGELFF.

Ten or more counts support this clonotype. The chain employs TRBV4-1 and TRBJ2-5; D is undetermined. Germline assignment: CDR1 MGHRA and CDR2 YSYEKL. Trimming shortened V by 1 base and J by 4 bases, and 13 bases separated the two germline ends. The CDR3 extends over 15 amino acids. For the CDR3, the DNA is TGCGCCAGCAGCCAAGGGCTCCGGTCCGCAGAGACCCAGTACTTC. Its protein product is CASSQGLRSAETQYF.

Remarks on this clonotype: The conserved closing phenylalanine or tryptophan is absent in this CDR3, likely reflecting a read error. No DNA is shown, since the ends of the CDR3 on it are uncertain; the CDR3 is the one TCRdb lists. This CDR3 is CASSPTPEGAGSSTELYL. This rearrangement joins TRBV11-3 to TRBJ2-7; the DNA was not compared with TRBD2, the D call given in the table. Germline-derived CDR1 and CDR2 are SGHNT and YENEEA. Termini included, the CDR3 measures 18 amino acids.

For this clonotype: Because it lacks the conserved phenylalanine or tryptophan at the end, this CDR3 is likely a read error. The chain links TRBV5-4 to TRBJ2-3; D might be TRBD2 (6 bases). The CDR3 is 15 amino acids. Trimming took 0 bases from V and 3 from J, leaving 11 bases between them. Germline lookup yields CDR1 SGHNT and CDR2 YYREEE (reference sequence). CDR3 in amino acids: CASSLALGGTDTQYY. The CDR3 DNA reads TGTGCCAGCAGCTTGGCCTTAGGAGGGACAGATACGCAGTATTAT.

The CDR3 DNA follows: TGTGCCAGCAGCCAGGACAGGATAGGGCACGAGCAGTACTTC. Amino acid sequence: CASSQDRIGHEQYF. The rearrangement uses TRBV11-2 and TRBJ2-7; 7 bases match TRBD1. The CDR3 is 14 residues long. The germline CDR1 and CDR2 sequences are SGHAT and FQNNGV. With V trimmed by 5 bases and J by 5 bases, 9 bases remained unmatched.